This TCR beta chain emerged from a study of shared clonotypes between healthy human individuals. Trimming took 5 bases from V and 2 from J; bases not matched to a gene: 5. Looked up from germline, CDR1 is SGHAT and CDR2 is FQNNGV. The CDR3 is 15 amino acids. Study-level points and caveats: Non-shared clonotypes were found to have lower generation probabilities than the clonotypes that were shared by all four of the sorted-subset donors. Richness estimates generally favored naive over memory subsets.

Here immunoSEQ multiplex PCR was the method, and the copy in TCRdb shows in-frame clones only, minus some. The table records a few hundred thousand clones, almost 97% of them present only once. Partitioning of CD4+ cells yielded a CD45RA+ naive subset and a CD45RA-negative memory subset. Comments on this clone: Its antigen is as yet unknown.

Sequenced input: naive CD4+ T cells sorted from blood. Subset here: CD45RA+ positively selected. The source of this sequence is a woman aged 25 to 39 in good health. The rearrangement links TRBV11-2 to TRBJ1-5, with TRBD1 matching over 8 bases. CDR3 sequence: CASSQDRGGNQPQHF. The CDR3 DNA follows: TGTGCCAGCAGCCAAGACAGGGGCGGCAATCAGCCCCAGCATTTT.